The 12 T cell receptor beta chains reported below all come from one sample, sequenced in a study of blood T cells in healthy people across ages. The second PCR ran about 7 to 12 cycles with a sample-barcoded 5' primer and J-beta primers. TCRdb re-derived calls from the 5' RACE reads in MiXCR, one entry per CDR3 protein. Of around 900,000 distinct CDR3 sequences listed, roughly half are singletons. Input material: blood. These receptors were taken from a woman aged 60-75 years in good health.

The chain uses TRBV6-4 and TRBJ1-2; D not resolved. The CDR3 length is 12 residues. The V end was cut by 10 bases, the J end by 4 bases, with 13 bases between. Germline V gives CDR1 MRHNA, CDR2 SNTAGT. The CDR3 is CATAEAGYGYTF. The CDR3 region has the DNA TGTGCCACCGCGGAGGCTGGCTATGGCTACACCTTC.

The J gene is TRBJ1-5, the V gene TRBV5-1; D remains unclear. V dropped 2 bases and J dropped 5 bases, with 11 bases sitting between them. The CDR3 sequence is 14 residues long. Germline V gene sequence: CDR1 SGHRS, CDR2 YFSETQ. The CDR3 bases are TGCGCCAGCAGCTTTGGGTCAGGAGATCAGCCCCAGCATTTT. Protein: CASSFGSGDQPQHF.

V gene TRBV25-1 combines with J gene TRBJ2-4; D gene uncertain. The closer fit of TRBJ2-7 to the DNA end suggests the J call may be wrong. Germline V lookup: CDR1 MGHDK, CDR2 SYGVNS. This CDR3 comprises 14 residues. This CDR3 reads CASSLGSDRYEQYF. The CDR3 bases are TGTGCCAGCAGTTTGGGCTCGGACCGCTACGAGCAGTACTTC.

This clonotype showed up just a few times. The chain links TRBV29-1 to TRBJ2-6; a possible D gene is TRBD2 (6 bases). The germline V and J ends were trimmed by 4 bases and 4 bases, with 11 bases remaining between them. CDR3 length: 14 amino acids. CDR1 and CDR2 from the germline V gene are SQVTM and ANQGSEA. Here the CDR3 DNA reads TGCAGCGTTGGGGCAGGAGGGGGGGCCAACGTCCTGACTTTC. It encodes CSVGAGGGANVLTF.

This clonotype was counted between two and nine times. The V and J genes are TRBV4-1 and TRBJ1-2, with D unresolved. Per the germline V gene, CDR1 is MGHRA and CDR2 is YSYEKL. V gave up 3 bases and J gave up 7 bases, with 9 bases separating them. The CDR3 is made up of 12 amino acids. CDR3 nucleotide sequence: TGCGCCAGCAGCCAGGGAATCGGTGGCTACACCTTC. Protein: CASSQGIGGYTF.

This clonotype has only a few counts. V is TRBV4-3 and J is TRBJ2-7; possible D gene TRBD2, 5 bases. Germline CDR1 reads LGHNA; CDR2 reads YSLEER. The CDR3 runs to 15 residues. V was pared by 0 bases and J by 1 base, with 10 bases between. Here the CDR3 reads CASSQEEGRSYEQYF. The CDR3 DNA reads as TGCGCCAGCAGCCAAGAAGAGGGCCGATCCTACGAGCAGTACTTC.

For the CDR3, the DNA is TGTGCCAGCAGCTATAGTAGTTTAAGGGCCCAGTACTTC. Protein: CASSYSSLRAQYF. The V and J genes are TRBV12-3 or TRBV12-4 and TRBJ2-5; D not certain. The CDR3 totals 13 residues. The ends were cut back, 6 bases at V and 9 bases at J, with 17 bases in the middle.

V usage is TRBV13 and J usage is TRBJ1-5, with D tentatively TRBD1 (5 bases). The V end lost 1 base, the J end lost 6 bases, and 13 bases lay between the germline ends. The CDR3 sequence is 15 residues long. In germline, CDR1 is PRHDT, CDR2 FYEKMQ (reference sequence). CDR3: CASSLAAGRGQPQHF. The CDR3 DNA follows: TGTGCCAGCAGCTTAGCGGCAGGGCGAGGTCAGCCCCAGCATTTT. The variable domain in full, completed from reference TRBV13 and TRBJ1-5, reads AAGVIQSPRHLIKEKRETATLKCYPIPRHDTVYWYQQGPGQDPQFLISFYEKMQSDKGSIPDRFSAQQFSDYHSELNMSSLELGDSALYFCASSLAAGRGQPQHFGDGTRLSIL.

This clonotype was detected only a few times. The rearrangement links TRBV7-2 to TRBJ1-4; 7 nucleotides align to TRBD1. This CDR3 has 16 residues. The ends lost 6 bases at V and 3 bases at J; junction bases unmatched: 10. Looked up from germline, CDR1 is SGHTA and CDR2 is FQGNSA. The CDR3 region is CASSPQSGTANEKLFF. The CDR3 coding sequence is TGTGCCAGCAGTCCTCAATCCGGGACAGCTAATGAAAAACTGTTTTTT.

J is TRBJ2-2 and V is TRBV4-1, with D maybe TRBD2 (6 bases). CDR1 and CDR2 from the germline V gene are MGHRA and YSYEKL. The V end was cut by 4 bases, the J end by 5 bases, with 11 bases between. This CDR3 is built from 14 residues. The CDR3 loop reads CASSPTRGTGELFF. The CDR3, as DNA: TGCGCCAGCAGCCCGACTAGAGGAACCGGGGAGCTGTTTTTT.

This clonotype has more than one count but fewer than ten. V usage is TRBV7-2 and J usage is TRBJ1-4; the match to TRBD1 covers 11 bases. V shed 6 bases and J 8 bases; nucleotides not matched to a gene: 8. This CDR3 contains 15 residues. In germline, CDR1 is SGHTA, CDR2 FQGNSA. This CDR3 reads CASRRTGGVSEKLFF. CDR3 nucleotide sequence: TGTGCCAGCAGGCGGACAGGGGGCGTTTCCGAAAAACTGTTTTTT.

V and J are TRBV10-2 and TRBJ2-3, with 8 bases aligning to TRBD2. The V gene end was trimmed by 4 bases and the J gene end by 2 bases; junction bases not matched to a gene: 5. The V gene's germline CDR1 is WSHSY and CDR2 SAAADI. The CDR3 is made up of 15 amino acids. The CDR3 nucleotides are TGCGCCAGCAGTGCCACCGGGGGGGTCACAGATACGCAGTATTTT. Translated: CASSATGGVTDTQYF.